The rows below give T cell receptor beta chains drawn from one sample of a study of CD8+ T cells in alopecia areata. The data were produced by immunoSEQ multiplex PCR, yet TCRdb's version contains in-frame clones alone and is incomplete. The data contain 120,000 or so clones, roughly two fifths of them seen just once; the ten biggest clones take up over 3%. The sequencing input was CD4+ T cells sorted from blood. The receptors here all came from a human donor with alopecia areata. Each CDR3 is given with its conserved first and last residue. A D gene is named only where the DNA matches it firmly. Not all rows give a size; the values are once, few, many and, for expanded clones, a class.

abundance	j_gene	v_gene	d_gene	CDR3aa	CDR3nt
NA	TRBJ2-7	TRBV2	TRBD2	CASSPTSGRGHEQYF	TGTGCCAGCAGTCCCACTAGCGGGAGGGGGCACGAGCAGTACTTC
NA	TRBJ1-2	TRBV19	NA	CASMVGAVGVYGYTF	TGTGCCAGTATGGTAGGGGCCGTCGGGGTCTATGGCTACACCTTC
few	TRBJ1-5	TRBV5-1	NA	CASSLEAGSNQPQHF	TGCGCCAGCAGCTTGGAGGCAGGGAGCAATCAGCCCCAGCATTTT
few	TRBJ1-2	TRBV29-1	NA	CSVELNYGYTF	TGCAGCGTTGAACTGAACTATGGCTACACCTTC
few	TRBJ1-1	TRBV29-1	NA	CSVVPGGNTEAFF	TGCAGCGTTGTTCCGGGAGGGAACACTGAAGCTTTCTTT
few	TRBJ2-6	TRBV27	NA	CASSVSGVPGANVLTF	TGTGCCAGCAGTGTGTCAGGGGTCCCTGGGGCCAACGTCCTGACTTTC
few	TRBJ2-7	TRBV28	TRBD1	CASSLAGTGSEYF	TGTGCCAGCAGTTTAGCCGGGACAGGGTCGGAGTACTTC
few	TRBJ1-4	TRBV11-2	TRBD1	CASSLKDRGRSNEKLFF	TGTGCCAGCAGCTTAAAGGACAGGGGGCGTTCTAATGAAAAACTGTTTTTT
NA	TRBJ2-2	TRBV30	NA	CASSISANTGELFF	TGTGCCTCCTCGATTTCGGCCAACACCGGGGAGCTGTTTTTT
NA	TRBJ2-3	TRBV7-9	NA	CRTDTQYF	TGTCGAACAGATACGCAGTATTTT
NA	TRBJ2-5	TRBV2	TRBD1	CAGNRGQETQYF	TGTGCCGGCAACAGGGGACAAGAGACCCAGTACTTC
NA	TRBJ2-7	TRBV4-3	NA	CASSQDLTHEQYF	TGCGCCAGCAGCCAAGATCTAACTCACGAGCAGTACTTC
NA	TRBJ1-2	TRBV29-1	NA	CSVFRDKNYGYTF	TGCAGCGTTTTCCGTGACAAGAACTATGGCTACACCTTC
few	TRBJ2-5	TRBV7-2	TRBD2	CASSLHLAGLQETQYF	TGTGCCAGCAGCTTACATCTAGCGGGCCTACAAGAGACCCAGTACTTC
NA	TRBJ2-3	TRBV15	NA	CATSTPQGSTQYF	TGTGCCACCAGCACACCCCAGGGGAGTACGCAGTATTTT